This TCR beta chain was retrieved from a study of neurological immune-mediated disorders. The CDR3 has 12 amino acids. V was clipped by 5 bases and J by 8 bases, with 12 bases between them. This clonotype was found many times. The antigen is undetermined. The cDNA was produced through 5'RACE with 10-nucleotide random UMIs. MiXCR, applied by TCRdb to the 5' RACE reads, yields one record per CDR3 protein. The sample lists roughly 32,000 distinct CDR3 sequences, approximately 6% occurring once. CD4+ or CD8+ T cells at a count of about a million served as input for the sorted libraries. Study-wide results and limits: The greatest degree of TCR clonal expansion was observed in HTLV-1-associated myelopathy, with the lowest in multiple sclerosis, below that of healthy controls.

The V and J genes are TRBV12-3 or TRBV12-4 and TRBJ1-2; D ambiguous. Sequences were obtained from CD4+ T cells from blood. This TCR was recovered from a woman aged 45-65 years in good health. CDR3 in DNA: TGTGCCAGCAGTAACGAGCGCCGGGGCTACACCTTC. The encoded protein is CASSNERRGYTF.